This is a list of T cell receptor beta chains from one sample in a study of T cell responses to AZD1222 COVID-19 vaccine. Repertoires were generated with immunoSEQ multiplex PCR, while TCRdb's copy carries only in-frame clones and drops some. The sample has about 96,000 clones, 89% seen once; the top ten hold roughly 1.7%. This sample comprised peripheral blood, obtained on day 0 of AZD1222 vaccination. Receptors were obtained from an adult in good health. Both conserved end residues are part of each CDR3. A D gene is named only where the DNA matches it firmly. For some rows the clone size is stated as once, few or many, or as a class when expanded; others skip it.

d_gene	v_gene	abundance	j_gene	CDR3aa	CDR3nt
TRBD1	TRBV9	NA	TRBJ2-7	CASSAPGQGYEQYF	TGTGCCAGCAGCGCCCCTGGACAGGGATACGAGCAGTACTTC
TRBD1	TRBV28	NA	TRBJ2-7	CASSNRGQSEQYF	TGTGCCAGCAGTAACAGGGGGCAATCCGAGCAGTACTTC
NA	TRBV30	NA	TRBJ1-6	CAWTQGDNSPLHF	TGTGCCTGGACTCAGGGAGATAATTCACCCCTCCACTTT
NA	TRBV14	NA	TRBJ1-5	CASSQGPNQPQHF	TGTGCCAGCAGCCAAGGCCCTAATCAGCCCCAGCATTTT
NA	TRBV28	NA	TRBJ1-2	CASSLDRAYYGYTF	TGTGCCAGCAGCCTGGACAGAGCTTACTATGGCTACACCTTC
TRBD2	TRBV19	NA	TRBJ2-3	CASSSLSSGKSTDTQYF	TGTGCCAGTAGTTCACTATCTAGCGGGAAAAGCACAGATACGCAGTATTTT
TRBD1	TRBV2	NA	TRBJ2-1	CASSRDRENEQFF	TGTGCCAGCAGCCGGGACAGGGAGAATGAGCAGTTCTTC
NA	TRBV19	NA	TRBJ1-2	CASHIGKGDYGYTF	TGTGCCAGTCATATCGGAAAGGGGGACTATGGCTACACCTTC
TRBD2	TRBV19	NA	TRBJ2-1	CASSYPGTSNNEQFF	TGTGCCAGTAGTTACCCCGGGACTAGTAACAATGAGCAGTTCTTC
TRBD1	TRBV3-1/TRBV3-2	NA	TRBJ1-5	CASSQDVAGGEGQPQHF	TGTGCCAGCAGCCAAGATGTGGCAGGGGGCGAGGGTCAGCCCCAGCATTTT
NA	TRBV6-5	NA	TRBJ1-1	CASIQAGDIAEAFF	TGTGCCAGCATCCAAGCTGGGGACATCGCTGAAGCTTTCTTT
NA	TRBV12-3/TRBV12-4	NA	TRBJ1-2	CASSFQVNYGYTF	TGTGCCAGCAGTTTTCAGGTTAACTATGGCTACACCTTC
TRBD1	TRBV28	NA	TRBJ1-2	CASSLDRGTGGYTF	TGTGCCAGCAGTTTGGACAGGGGGACGGGTGGCTACACCTTC
TRBD1	TRBV5-4	NA	TRBJ1-2	CASSGGQGHGYTF	TGTGCCAGCAGCGGGGGACAGGGGCATGGCTACACCTTC
NA	TRBV5-1	NA	TRBJ2-7	CASSYNDREDEQYF	TGCGCCAGCAGCTACAATGACAGGGAGGACGAGCAGTACTTC
NA	TRBV30	NA	TRBJ1-1	CAWDRFGDTEAFF	TGTGCCTGGGACAGATTTGGGGACACTGAAGCTTTCTTT
NA	TRBV3-1/TRBV3-2	NA	TRBJ1-4	CASSSWGNEKLFF	TGTGCCAGCAGCTCCTGGGGTAATGAAAAACTGTTTTTT
NA	TRBV30	NA	TRBJ1-5	CAWSVGQPQHF	TGTGCCTGGAGTGTGGGGCAGCCCCAGCATTTT
NA	TRBV13	once	TRBJ2-2	CASSLGISGELFF	TGTGCCAGCAGCTTAGGCATATCTGGGGAGCTGTTTTTT
TRBD1	TRBV3-1/TRBV3-2	NA	TRBJ1-2	CASSQTGGYTF	TGTGCCAGCAGCCAGACAGGGGGCTACACCTTC
NA	TRBV28	NA	TRBJ2-1	CASSLGWQGVNEQFF	TGTGCCAGCAGTTTAGGGTGGCAGGGAGTAAATGAGCAGTTCTTC
TRBD1	TRBV5-4	NA	TRBJ1-6	CASSLDRDRVVGTPLHF	TGTGCCAGCAGCTTGGACCGGGACAGGGTGGTCGGGACACCCCTCCACTTT
NA	TRBV6-2/TRBV6-3	NA	TRBJ2-5	CASSYGGTPGETQYF	TGTGCCAGCAGTTACGGAGGGACACCGGGAGAGACCCAGTACTTC
NA	TRBV2	few	TRBJ1-5	CASSRSRGNQPQHF	TGTGCCAGCAGTAGGTCCAGGGGCAATCAGCCCCAGCATTTT
NA	TRBV7-9	NA	TRBJ2-5	CASSLERFGSQYF	TGTGCCAGCAGCTTAGAGAGGTTTGGGAGCCAGTACTTC
TRBD2	TRBV5-6	NA	TRBJ2-3	CASERGLGTDTQYF	TGTGCCAGCGAGCGGGGACTCGGCACAGATACGCAGTATTTT
NA	TRBV4-2	NA	TRBJ1-4	CASSQDLELFF	TGTGCCAGCAGCCAAGACCTTGAACTGTTTTTT
NA	TRBV12-3/TRBV12-4	NA	TRBJ2-1	CASSFLNNEQFF	TGTGCCAGCAGTTTTCTCAACAATGAGCAGTTCTTC
TRBD2	TRBV10-3	once	TRBJ2-7	CAISESVGGSDEQYF	TGTGCCATCAGTGAGTCGGTGGGGGGGTCTGACGAGCAGTACTTC
TRBD1	TRBV11-1	NA	TRBJ1-1	CASSLDRWNTEAFF	TGTGCCAGCAGCTTGGACAGGTGGAACACTGAAGCTTTCTTT
NA	TRBV10-3	NA	TRBJ2-3	CAIMAWHNTDTQYF	TGTGCCATCATGGCCTGGCACAACACAGATACGCAGTATTTT
NA	TRBV18	NA	TRBJ1-6	CASSPLGQVDSPLHF	TGTGCCAGCTCACCACTCGGGCAGGTTGATTCACCCCTCCACTTT
NA	TRBV20-1	once	TRBJ1-1	CSASRSIIEAFF	TGCAGTGCTAGTCGCAGTATAATTGAAGCTTTCTTT
NA	TRBV3-1/TRBV3-2	NA	TRBJ1-4	CASSQTEKLFF	TGTGCCAGCAGCCAAACCGAAAAACTGTTTTTT
TRBD1	TRBV7-9	NA	TRBJ1-4	CASSSRDRGRANEKLFF	TGTGCCAGCAGCTCACGGGACAGGGGGCGAGCGAATGAAAAACTGTTTTTT
NA	TRBV10-3	NA	TRBJ1-5	CATAETGYSNQPQHF	TGTGCCACCGCCGAAACAGGATATAGCAATCAGCCCCAGCATTTT